The clone carrying this T cell receptor (beta chain) is labeled medium-sized. Its antigen is unknown. This specimen comes from a study of HIV-infected patients and healthy controls. CDR3 length: 16 residues. Germline CDR1 is SGHVS and CDR2 is FNYEAQ. V was pared by 7 bases and J by 2 bases, with 10 bases of the junction left unmatched. About 500 ng RNA was reverse transcribed with alpha and beta constant-region primers. Alpha and beta chain libraries were made separately by chain-specific third strand synthesis with multiplexing indices. TCRdb reanalysed the 5' RACE reads using MiXCR and keeps one entry per CDR3 protein. The sample has some 19,000 distinct CDR3 sequences, around 9.1% seen once. Study observations and caveats: Eight alpha and eight beta V genes differed significantly in mean usage between HIV-infected patients and controls.

Whole blood was used without fractionation, so all unsorted peripheral T cells were included. An approximately 2.5 ml peripheral blood sample was taken for RNA. This rearrangement joins TRBV7-6 to TRBJ2-5; 10 nucleotides align to TRBD2. The TCR was taken from an adult in good health. Sequencing was carried out using blood. CDR3 sequence: CASTLWGTSVQETQYF. CDR3 in DNA: TGTGCCAGCACCCTCTGGGGGACTAGCGTTCAAGAGACCCAGTACTTC.